The 5 T cell receptor beta chains reported below all come from one sample, sequenced in a study of T-cell reconstitution after alpha-beta-depleted transplantation in children. Unique molecular identifiers were incorporated when the TCRbeta library was constructed. MiXCR was run by TCRdb on the PCR reads, yielding one entry per CDR3 protein. The sample has 360,000 or so distinct CDR3 sequences, roughly 21% seen once. Source: PBMCs from the stem cell graft donor, taken from the stem cell graft. The source is a human donor who donated a stem cell graft to a child with acute myeloid leukemia.

This clonotype was found many times. The V call is TRBV20-1, the J call TRBJ2-7; TRBD1 agrees at 12 bases. Trimming removed 4 bases from V and 6 bases from J; junction bases left unmatched: 7. The germline V gene encodes CDR1 DFQATT and CDR2 SNEGSKA (reference sequence). The CDR3 runs 14 residues. The CDR3 DNA reads TGCAGTGCTACGCCCTGGGGACAGGGGGCCGAGCAGTACTTC. It yields the protein CSATPWGQGAEQYF.

This clonotype was observed a handful of times. V and J are TRBV12-3 or TRBV12-4 and TRBJ2-7; tentative D call: TRBD1 (6 bases). This CDR3 is built from 16 residues. Trimming took off 8 bases at V and 2 bases at J, with 22 bases between the two ends. The CDR3 here is CASGSSLPDRAYEQYF. Here the CDR3 DNA reads TGTGCCAGCGGATCTTCGCTACCGGACAGAGCCTACGAGCAGTACTTC.

The gene calls are TRBV7-9 and TRBJ2-3; the D gene is possibly TRBD1 (6 bases). CDR1 is SEHNR and CDR2 is FQNEAQ in the germline V gene (reference sequence). V lost 4 bases and J lost 6, with 17 bases in between. The CDR3 extends over 15 amino acids. CDR3 DNA: TGTGCCAGCAGCTCAAACAGGGTCACCCCCGATACGCAGTATTTT. It codes for CASSSNRVTPDTQYF.

V is TRBV12-3 or TRBV12-4 and J is TRBJ2-5; the D gene is possibly TRBD2 (5 bases). This CDR3 comprises 13 residues. Trimming took 7 bases from V and 3 from J, leaving 12 bases between them. The CDR3 protein is CASTWSGKETQYF. The CDR3 nucleotides read TGTGCCAGCACCTGGTCGGGGAAAGAGACCCAGTACTTC.

Ten or more counts support this clonotype. The chain combines TRBV20-1 with TRBJ2-3; TRBD2 aligns across 9 bases. The J segment lost 11 bases and the V segment lost 2 bases, leaving 5 bases of the junction unmatched. The germline V gene has CDR1 DFQATT and CDR2 SNEGSKA (reference sequence). This CDR3 spans 12 amino acids. The DNA for the CDR3 is TGCAGTGCTAGAATTAGCGGGAGTAAGCAGTATTTT. Translation gives CSARISGSKQYF.